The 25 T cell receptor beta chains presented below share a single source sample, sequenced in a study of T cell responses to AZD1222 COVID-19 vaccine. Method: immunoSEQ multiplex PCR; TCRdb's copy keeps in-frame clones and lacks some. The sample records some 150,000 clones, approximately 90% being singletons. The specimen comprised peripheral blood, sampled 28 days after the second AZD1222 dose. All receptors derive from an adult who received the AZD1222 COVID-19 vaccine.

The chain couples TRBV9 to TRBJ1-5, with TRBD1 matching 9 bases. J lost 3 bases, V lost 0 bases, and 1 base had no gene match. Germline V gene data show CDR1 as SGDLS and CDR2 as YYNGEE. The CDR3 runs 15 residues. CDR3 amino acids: CASSVGTGVNQPQHF. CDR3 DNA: TGTGCCAGCAGCGTAGGGACAGGGGTCAATCAGCCCCAGCATTTT.

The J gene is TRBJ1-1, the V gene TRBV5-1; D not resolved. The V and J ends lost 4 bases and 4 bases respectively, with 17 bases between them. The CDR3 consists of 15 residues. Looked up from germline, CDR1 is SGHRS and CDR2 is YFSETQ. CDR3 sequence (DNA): TGCGCCAGCAGCAGGCATTGGGAGAAGGGCACTGAAGCTTTCTTT. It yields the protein CASSRHWEKGTEAFF.

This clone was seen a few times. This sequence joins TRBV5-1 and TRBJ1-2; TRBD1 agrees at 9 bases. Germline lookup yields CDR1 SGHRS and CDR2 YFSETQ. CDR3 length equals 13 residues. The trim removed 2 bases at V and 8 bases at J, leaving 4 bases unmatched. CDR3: CASSLQGASGYTF. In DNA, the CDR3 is TGCGCCAGCAGCTTACAGGGGGCAAGCGGCTACACCTTC. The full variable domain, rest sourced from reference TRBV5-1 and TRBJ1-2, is KAGVTQTPRYLIKTRGQQVTLSCSPISGHRSVSWYQQTPGQGLQFLFEYFSETQRNKGNFPGRFSGRQFSNSRSEMNVSTLELGDSALYLCASSLQGASGYTFGSGTRLTVV.

The CDR3 sequence: CASSTGDRYNYGYTF. In DNA, the CDR3 is TGTGCCAGCAGCACCGGGGACAGATACAACTATGGCTACACCTTC. The rearrangement links TRBV5-4 to TRBJ1-2, with 7 bases matching TRBD1. V shed 4 bases and J 2 bases; nucleotides not matched to a gene: 8. CDR3 size: 15 residues. Germline CDR1 SGHNT, CDR2 YYREEE (reference sequence).

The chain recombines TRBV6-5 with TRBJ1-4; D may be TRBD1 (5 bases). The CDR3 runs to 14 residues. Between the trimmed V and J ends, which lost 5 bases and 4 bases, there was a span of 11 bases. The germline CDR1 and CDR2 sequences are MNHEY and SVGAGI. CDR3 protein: CASSMGRNNEKLFF. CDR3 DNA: TGTGCCAGCAGTATGGGACGGAATAATGAAAAACTGTTTTTT.

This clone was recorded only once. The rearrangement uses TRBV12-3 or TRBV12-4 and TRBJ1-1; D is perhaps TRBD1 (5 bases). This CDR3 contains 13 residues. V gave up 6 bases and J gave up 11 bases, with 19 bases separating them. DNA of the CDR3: TGTGCCAGCAGCCGGGACCGAAGTACGCAGGCTTTCTTT. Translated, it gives CASSRDRSTQAFF.

The CDR3 region has the DNA TGTGCCAGCAGCCCGACAGGGGGTAGTGAAAAACTGTTTTTT. It translates to CASSPTGGSEKLFF. This chain links TRBV7-9 with TRBJ1-4; 9 bases line up with TRBD1. Germline CDR1 is SEHNR and CDR2 is FQNEAQ (reference sequence). CDR3 length: 14 amino acids. Trimming removed 5 bases from V and 7 bases from J; junction bases left unmatched: 5.

CDR3 bases: TGTGCCAGCAGCCAAGCCGGGGGACTCCACACAGATACGCAGTATTTT. This gives the protein CASSQAGGLHTDTQYF. This chain links TRBV3-1 (or the pseudogene TRBV3-2) with TRBJ2-3; maybe TRBD2 (6 bases). Germline assignment: CDR1 LGHDT and CDR2 YNNKEL (reference sequence). The CDR3 is 16 residues long. Trimming removed 1 base from V and 2 bases from J, with 13 bases in between.

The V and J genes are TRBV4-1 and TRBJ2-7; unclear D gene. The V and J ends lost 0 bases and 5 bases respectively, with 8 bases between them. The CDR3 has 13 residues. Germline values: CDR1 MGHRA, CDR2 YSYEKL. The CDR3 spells CASSQDIFHEQYF. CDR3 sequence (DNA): TGCGCCAGCAGCCAAGATATTTTTCACGAGCAGTACTTC.

The DNA for the CDR3 is TGTGCCAGCGATACTTTTATGGCAGGACCTAATTCACCCCTCCACTTT. It specifies CASDTFMAGPNSPLHF. This chain links TRBV5-5 with TRBJ1-6; no definite D call. This CDR3 is built from 16 residues. Germline CDR1 and CDR2: SGHKS and YYEKEE (reference sequence). Trimming shortened V by 7 bases and J by 6 bases, and 20 bases separated the two germline ends.

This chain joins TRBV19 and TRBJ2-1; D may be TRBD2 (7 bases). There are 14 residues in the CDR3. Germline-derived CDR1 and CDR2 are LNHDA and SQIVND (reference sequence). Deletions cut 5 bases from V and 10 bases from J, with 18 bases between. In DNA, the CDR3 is TGTGCCAGTAGTCCCAAAGGGGGGCGGGAGGAGCAGTTCTTC. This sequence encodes CASSPKGGREEQFF.

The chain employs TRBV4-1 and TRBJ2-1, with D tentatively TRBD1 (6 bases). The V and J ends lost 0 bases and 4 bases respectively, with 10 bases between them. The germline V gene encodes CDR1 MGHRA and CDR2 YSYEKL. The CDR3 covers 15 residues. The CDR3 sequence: CASSQDQGNYNEQFF. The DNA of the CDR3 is TGCGCCAGCAGCCAAGATCAGGGGAATTACAATGAGCAGTTCTTC.

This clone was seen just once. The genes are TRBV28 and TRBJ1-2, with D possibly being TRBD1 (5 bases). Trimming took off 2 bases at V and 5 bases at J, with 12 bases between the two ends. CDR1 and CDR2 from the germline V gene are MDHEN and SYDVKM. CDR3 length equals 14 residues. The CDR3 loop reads CASSLQGRSYGYTF. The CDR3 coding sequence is TGTGCCAGCAGTTTACAGGGACGCTCTTATGGCTACACCTTC.

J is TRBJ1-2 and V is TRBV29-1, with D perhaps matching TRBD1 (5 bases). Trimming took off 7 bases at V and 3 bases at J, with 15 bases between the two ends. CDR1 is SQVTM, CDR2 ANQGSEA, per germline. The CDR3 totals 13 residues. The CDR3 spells CSATVGTHYGYTF. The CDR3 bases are TGCAGCGCTACCGTGGGGACGCACTATGGCTACACCTTC.

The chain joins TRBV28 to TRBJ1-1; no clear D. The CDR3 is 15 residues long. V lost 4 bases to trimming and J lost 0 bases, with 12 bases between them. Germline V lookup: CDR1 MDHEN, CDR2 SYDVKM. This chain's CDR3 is CASSSPTTMNTEAFF. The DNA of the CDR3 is TGTGCCAGCAGTTCCCCCACGACTATGAACACTGAAGCTTTCTTT.

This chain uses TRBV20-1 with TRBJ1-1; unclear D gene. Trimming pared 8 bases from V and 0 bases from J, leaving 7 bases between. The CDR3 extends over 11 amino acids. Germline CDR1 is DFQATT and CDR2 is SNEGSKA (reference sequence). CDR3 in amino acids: CSPTVNTEAFF. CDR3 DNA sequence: TGCAGTCCCACAGTGAACACTGAAGCTTTCTTT.

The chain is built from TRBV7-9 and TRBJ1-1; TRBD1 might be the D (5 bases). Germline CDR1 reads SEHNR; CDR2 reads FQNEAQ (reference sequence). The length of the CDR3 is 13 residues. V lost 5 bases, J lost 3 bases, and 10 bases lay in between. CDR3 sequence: CASSHGGYTEAFF. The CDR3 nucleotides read TGTGCCAGCAGCCATGGGGGGTACACTGAAGCTTTCTTT.

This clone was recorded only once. In nucleotides, the CDR3 is TGTGCCATCAGCCCTGGTCGGGGGACAGGGTTTACCTACGAGCAGTACTTC. It codes for CAISPGRGTGFTYEQYF. The chain recombines TRBV10-3 with TRBJ2-7; TRBD1 matches at 9 bases. V dropped 6 bases and J dropped 2; count of bases not matched to a gene: 14. Germline CDR1 reads ENHRY; CDR2 reads SYGVKD. The CDR3 totals 17 residues.

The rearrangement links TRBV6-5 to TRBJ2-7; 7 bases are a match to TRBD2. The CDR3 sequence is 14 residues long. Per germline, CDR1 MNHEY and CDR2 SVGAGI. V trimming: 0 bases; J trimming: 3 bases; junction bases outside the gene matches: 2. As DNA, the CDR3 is TGTGCCAGCAGTTACTCTGGCGGGAGCTACGAGCAGTACTTC. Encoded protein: CASSYSGGSYEQYF.

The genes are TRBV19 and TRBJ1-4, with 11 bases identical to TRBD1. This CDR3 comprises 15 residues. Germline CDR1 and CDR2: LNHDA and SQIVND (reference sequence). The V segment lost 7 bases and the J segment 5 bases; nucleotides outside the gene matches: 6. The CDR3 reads CASTPGQGANEKLFF. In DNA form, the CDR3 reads TGTGCCAGTACCCCCGGACAGGGGGCAAATGAAAAACTGTTTTTT.

The CDR3 is CSVDGLGNYGYTF. The CDR3 region has the DNA TGCAGCGTTGATGGGCTCGGCAACTATGGCTACACCTTC. The chain couples TRBV29-1 to TRBJ1-2; D remains unclear. The CDR3 covers 13 residues. CDR1 and CDR2 (germline): SQVTM, ANQGSEA. V was trimmed by 3 bases and J by 2 bases, leaving 10 bases between them.

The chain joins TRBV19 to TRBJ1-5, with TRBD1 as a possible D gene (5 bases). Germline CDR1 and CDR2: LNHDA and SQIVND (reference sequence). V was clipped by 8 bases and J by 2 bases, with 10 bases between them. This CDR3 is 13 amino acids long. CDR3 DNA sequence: TGTGCCAGTGGATCGGGGGGCAATCAGCCCCAGCATTTT. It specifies CASGSGGNQPQHF.

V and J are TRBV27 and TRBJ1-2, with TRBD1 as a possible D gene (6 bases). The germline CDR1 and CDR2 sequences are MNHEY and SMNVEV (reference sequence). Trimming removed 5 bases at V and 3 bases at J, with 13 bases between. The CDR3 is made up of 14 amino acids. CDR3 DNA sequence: TGTGCCAGCAGTCCCGGGACAATAGACTATGGCTACACCTTC. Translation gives CASSPGTIDYGYTF.

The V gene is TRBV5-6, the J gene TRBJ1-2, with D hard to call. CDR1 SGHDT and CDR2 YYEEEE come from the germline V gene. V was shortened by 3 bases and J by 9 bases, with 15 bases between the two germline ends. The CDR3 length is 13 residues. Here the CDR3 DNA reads TGTGCCAGCAGCTCCCTAGACACGTTGAGCTACACCTTC. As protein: CASSSLDTLSYTF.

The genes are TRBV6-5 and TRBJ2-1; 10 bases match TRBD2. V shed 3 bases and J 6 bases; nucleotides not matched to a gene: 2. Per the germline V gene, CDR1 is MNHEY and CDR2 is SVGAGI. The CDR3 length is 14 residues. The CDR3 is CASSYGTSVNEQFF. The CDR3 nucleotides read TGTGCCAGCAGTTATGGGACTAGCGTCAATGAGCAGTTCTTC.